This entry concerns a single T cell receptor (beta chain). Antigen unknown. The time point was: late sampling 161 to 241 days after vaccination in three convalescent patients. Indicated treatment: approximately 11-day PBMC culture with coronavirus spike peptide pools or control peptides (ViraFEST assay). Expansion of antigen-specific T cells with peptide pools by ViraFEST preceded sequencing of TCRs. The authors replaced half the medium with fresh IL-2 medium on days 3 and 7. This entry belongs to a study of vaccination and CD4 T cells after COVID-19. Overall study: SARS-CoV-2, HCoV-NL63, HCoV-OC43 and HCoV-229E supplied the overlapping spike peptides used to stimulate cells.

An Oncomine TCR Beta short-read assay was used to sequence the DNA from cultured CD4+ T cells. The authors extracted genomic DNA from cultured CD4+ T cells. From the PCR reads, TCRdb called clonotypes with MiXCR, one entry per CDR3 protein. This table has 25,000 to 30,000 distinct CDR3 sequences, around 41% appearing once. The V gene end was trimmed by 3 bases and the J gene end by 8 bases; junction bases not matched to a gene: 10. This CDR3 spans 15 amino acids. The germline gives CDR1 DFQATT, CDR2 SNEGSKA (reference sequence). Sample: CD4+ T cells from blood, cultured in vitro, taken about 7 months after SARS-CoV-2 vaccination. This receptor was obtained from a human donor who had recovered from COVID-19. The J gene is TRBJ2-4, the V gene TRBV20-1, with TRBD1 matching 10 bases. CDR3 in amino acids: CSASDSRQGADIQYF. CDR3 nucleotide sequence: TGCAGTGCTAGTGATTCCCGACAGGGGGCGGACATTCAGTACTTC.